This is a list of T cell receptor beta chains from one sample in a study of CD8 T cells in Susac syndrome. TCRdb re-derived calls from the immunoSEQ multiplex PCR reads in MiXCR, one entry per CDR3 protein. The table has 200,000 to 300,000 distinct CDR3 sequences, around 96% seen once. Source material: CD4+ T cells from PBMCs. These receptors originate from a human donor with Susac syndrome. The CDR3 runs from the conserved cysteine through the conserved F or W. A D gene is named only where the DNA matches it firmly. Clone size is stated in some rows and not others, as once, few, many or a class when expanded.

V	D	J	size	CDR3	DNA
TRBV7-8	NA	TRBJ2-2	NA	CASRPRTQLGTGELFF	TGTGCCAGCAGGCCCCGGACTCAACTCGGCACCGGGGAGCTGTTTTTT
TRBV30	NA	TRBJ2-1	NA	CAWRGTGEQFF	TGTGCCTGGAGGGGAACGGGGGAGCAGTTCTTC
TRBV4-1	NA	TRBJ1-1	NA	CASSQERTLSKAFF	TGCGCCAGCAGCCAAGAGAGGACATTAAGTAAAGCTTTCTTT
TRBV20-1	TRBD1	TRBJ2-2	NA	CSARGTERANTGELFF	TGCAGTGCGAGGGGGACAGAAAGAGCGAACACCGGGGAGCTGTTTTTT
TRBV4-1	NA	TRBJ1-2	NA	CASSQDQDYGYTF	TGCGCCAGCAGCCAAGATCAGGACTATGGCTACACCTTC
TRBV4-1	TRBD2	TRBJ2-3	NA	CASSQEREVWRTQYF	TGCGCCAGCAGCCAAGAGCGGGAGGTGTGGCGTACGCAGTATTTT
TRBV20-1	NA	TRBJ2-7	NA	CSASRLLGPEQYF	TGCAGTGCTAGCAGACTCCTGGGACCCGAGCAGTACTTC
TRBV25-1	NA	TRBJ2-7	NA	CASSPGWVSYEQYF	TGTGCCAGCAGCCCAGGGTGGGTTTCCTACGAGCAGTACTTC
TRBV4-1	TRBD2	TRBJ2-2	NA	CASSIGGGRAAGELFF	TGCGCCAGCAGCATCGGAGGCGGGAGGGCCGCCGGGGAGCTGTTTTTT
TRBV20-1	NA	TRBJ1-1	once	CSAPGPIEAFF	TGCAGTGCTCCCGGGCCGATTGAAGCTTTCTTT
TRBV12-3/TRBV12-4	TRBD1	TRBJ2-1	once	CASSLKGQTGGAYNEQFF	TGTGCCAGCAGTTTAAAGGGGCAGACAGGGGGTGCCTACAATGAGCAGTTCTTC
TRBV29-1	NA	TRBJ1-1	NA	CMVWSQNTEAFF	TGCATGGTCTGGAGTCAGAACACTGAAGCTTTCTTT
TRBV6-5	TRBD1	TRBJ2-7	NA	CASSPGQGRVEQYF	TGTGCCAGCAGCCCGGGACAGGGGAGGGTCGAGCAGTACTTC
TRBV5-1	NA	TRBJ2-7	NA	CASSLGDEQYF	TGCGCCAGCAGCTTGGGTGACGAGCAGTACTTC